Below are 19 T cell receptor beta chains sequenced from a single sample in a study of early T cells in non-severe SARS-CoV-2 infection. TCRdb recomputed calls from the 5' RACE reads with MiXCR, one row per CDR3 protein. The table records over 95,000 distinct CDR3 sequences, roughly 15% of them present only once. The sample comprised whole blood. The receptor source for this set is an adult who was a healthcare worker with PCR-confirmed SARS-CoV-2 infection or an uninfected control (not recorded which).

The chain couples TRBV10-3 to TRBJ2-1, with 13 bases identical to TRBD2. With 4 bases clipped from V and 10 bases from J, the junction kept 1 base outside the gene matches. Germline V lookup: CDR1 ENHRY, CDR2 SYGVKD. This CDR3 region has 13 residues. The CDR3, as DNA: TGTGCCATCAGTGGGGGACTAGCGGGAGAGCAGTTCTTC. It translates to CAISGGLAGEQFF.

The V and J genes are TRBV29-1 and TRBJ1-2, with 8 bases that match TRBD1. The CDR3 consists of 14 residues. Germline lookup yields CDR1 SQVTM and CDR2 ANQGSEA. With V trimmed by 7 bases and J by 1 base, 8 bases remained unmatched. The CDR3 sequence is CSAKRTGFNYGYTF. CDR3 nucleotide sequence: TGCAGCGCCAAACGGACAGGGTTTAACTATGGCTACACCTTC.

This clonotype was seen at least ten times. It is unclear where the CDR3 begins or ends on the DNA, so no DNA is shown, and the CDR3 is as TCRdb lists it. The CDR3 is CASSSSDGANGYTF. V gene TRBV6-2 or TRBV6-3 combines with J gene TRBJ1-2; the table gives TRBD1 as D, unverified against the DNA. The CDR3 is 14 residues long, counting both termini. Germline CDR1 and CDR2: MNHEY and SVGEGT.

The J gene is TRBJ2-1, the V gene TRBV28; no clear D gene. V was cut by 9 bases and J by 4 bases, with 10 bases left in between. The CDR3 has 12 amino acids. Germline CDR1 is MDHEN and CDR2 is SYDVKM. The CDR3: CASNMVYNEQFF. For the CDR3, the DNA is TGTGCCAGTAACATGGTTTACAATGAGCAGTTCTTC.

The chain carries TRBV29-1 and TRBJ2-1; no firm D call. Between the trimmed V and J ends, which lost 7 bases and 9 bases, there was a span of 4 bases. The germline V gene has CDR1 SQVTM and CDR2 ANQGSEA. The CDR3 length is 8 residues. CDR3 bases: TGCAGCGGGTTTGAGCAGTTCTTC. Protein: CSGFEQFF.

The CDR3: CASSQSYRGYEQYF. The CDR3 DNA reads as TGTGCCAGCAGCCAGTCTTACAGGGGATACGAGCAGTACTTC. The chain uses TRBV14 and TRBJ2-7, with 7 positions matching TRBD1. The CDR3 spans 14 residues. The germline gives CDR1 SGHDN, CDR2 FVKESK. Losses at the gene ends were 3 bases for V and 4 bases for J; bases not matched to a gene: 6.

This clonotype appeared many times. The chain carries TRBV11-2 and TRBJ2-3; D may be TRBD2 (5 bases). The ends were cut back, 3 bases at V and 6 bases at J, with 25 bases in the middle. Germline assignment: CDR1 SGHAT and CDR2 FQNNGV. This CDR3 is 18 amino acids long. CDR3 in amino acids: CASSLAGLRTALGDTQYF. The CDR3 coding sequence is TGTGCCAGCAGCTTGGCGGGTCTTAGGACGGCCCTGGGGGATACGCAGTATTTT.

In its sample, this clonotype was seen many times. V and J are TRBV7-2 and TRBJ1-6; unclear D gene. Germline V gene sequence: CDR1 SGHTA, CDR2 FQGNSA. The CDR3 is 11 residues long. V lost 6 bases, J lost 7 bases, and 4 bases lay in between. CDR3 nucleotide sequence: TGTGCCAGCAGGGAAAATTCACCCCTCCACTTT. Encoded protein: CASRENSPLHF.

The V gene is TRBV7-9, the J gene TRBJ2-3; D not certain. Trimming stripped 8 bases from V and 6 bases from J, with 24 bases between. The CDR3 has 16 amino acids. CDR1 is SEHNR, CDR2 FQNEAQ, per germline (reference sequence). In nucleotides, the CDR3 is TGTGCCAGCGGTTCACAAACGGGCCCGTCATTCGATACGCAGTATTTT. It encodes CASGSQTGPSFDTQYF. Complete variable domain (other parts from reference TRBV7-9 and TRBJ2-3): DTGVSQNPRHKITKRGQNVTFRCDPISEHNRLYWYRQTLGQGPEFLTYFQNEAQLEKSRLLSDRFSAERPKGSFSTLEIQRTEQGDSAMYLCASGSQTGPSFDTQYFGPGTRLTVL.

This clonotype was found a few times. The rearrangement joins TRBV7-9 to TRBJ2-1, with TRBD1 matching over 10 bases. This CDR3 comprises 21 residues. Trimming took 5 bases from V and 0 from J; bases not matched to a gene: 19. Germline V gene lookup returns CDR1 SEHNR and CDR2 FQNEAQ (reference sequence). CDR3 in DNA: TGTGCCAGCAGCATGACCGGGACAGGGGATGTTCTGAACCACTCCTACAATGAGCAGTTCTTC. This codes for CASSMTGTGDVLNHSYNEQFF.

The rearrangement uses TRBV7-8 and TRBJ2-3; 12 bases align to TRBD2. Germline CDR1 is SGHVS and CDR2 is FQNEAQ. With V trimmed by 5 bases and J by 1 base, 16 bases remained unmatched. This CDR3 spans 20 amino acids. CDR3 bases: TGTGCCAGCAGCCCCGGGACTAGCGGGCTTCGTGCGCGTGGCACAGATACGCAGTATTTT. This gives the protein CASSPGTSGLRARGTDTQYF. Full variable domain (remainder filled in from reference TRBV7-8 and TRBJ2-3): GAGVSQSPRYKVAKRGQDVALRCDPISGHVSLFWYQQALGQGPEFLTYFQNEAQLDKSGLPSDRFFAERPEGSVSTLKIQRTQQEDSAVYLCASSPGTSGLRARGTDTQYFGPGTRLTVL.

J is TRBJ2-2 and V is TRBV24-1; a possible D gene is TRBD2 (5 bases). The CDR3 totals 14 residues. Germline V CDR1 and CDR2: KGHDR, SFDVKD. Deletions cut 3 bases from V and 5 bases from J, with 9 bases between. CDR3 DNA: TGTGCCACCAGTGATCCCAAGCGGACCGGGGAGCTGTTTTTT. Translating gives CATSDPKRTGELFF.

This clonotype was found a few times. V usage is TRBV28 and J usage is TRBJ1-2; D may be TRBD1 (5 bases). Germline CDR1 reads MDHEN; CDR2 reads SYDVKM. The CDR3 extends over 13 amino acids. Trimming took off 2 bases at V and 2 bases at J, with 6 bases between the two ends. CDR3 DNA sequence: TGTGCCAGCAGTTTACACAGGAACTATGGCTACACCTTC. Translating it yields CASSLHRNYGYTF.

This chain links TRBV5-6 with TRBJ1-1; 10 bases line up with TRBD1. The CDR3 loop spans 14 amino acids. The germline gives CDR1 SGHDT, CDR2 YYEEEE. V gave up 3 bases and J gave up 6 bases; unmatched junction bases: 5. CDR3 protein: CASSYGTGDPEAFF. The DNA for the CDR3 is TGTGCCAGCAGCTATGGGACAGGGGATCCTGAAGCTTTCTTT. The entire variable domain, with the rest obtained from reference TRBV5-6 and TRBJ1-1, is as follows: DAGVTQSPTHLIKTRGQQVTLRCSPKSGHDTVSWYQQALGQGPQFIFQYYEEEERQRGNFPDRFSGHQFPNYSSELNVNALLLGDSALYLCASSYGTGDPEAFFGQGTRLTVV.

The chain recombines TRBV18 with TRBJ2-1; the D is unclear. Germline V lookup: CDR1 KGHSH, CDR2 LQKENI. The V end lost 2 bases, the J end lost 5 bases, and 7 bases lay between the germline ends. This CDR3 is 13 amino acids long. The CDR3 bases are TGTGCCAGCTCACCAACCGCCCACAATGAGCAGTTCTTC. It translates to CASSPTAHNEQFF.

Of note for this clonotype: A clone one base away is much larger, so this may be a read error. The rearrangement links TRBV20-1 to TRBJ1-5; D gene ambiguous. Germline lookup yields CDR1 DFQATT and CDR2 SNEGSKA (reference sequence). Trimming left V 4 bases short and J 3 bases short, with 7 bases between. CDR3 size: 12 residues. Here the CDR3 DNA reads TGCAGTGCTACAGACAACAATCAGCCCCAGCATTTT. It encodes CSATDNNQPQHF.

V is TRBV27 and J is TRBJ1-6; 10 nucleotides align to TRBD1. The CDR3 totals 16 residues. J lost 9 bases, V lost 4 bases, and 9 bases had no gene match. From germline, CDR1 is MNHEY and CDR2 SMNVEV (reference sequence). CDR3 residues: CASSSLPDRGVSPLHF. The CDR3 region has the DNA TGTGCCAGCAGTTCGCTCCCGGACAGGGGGGTTTCACCCCTCCACTTT.

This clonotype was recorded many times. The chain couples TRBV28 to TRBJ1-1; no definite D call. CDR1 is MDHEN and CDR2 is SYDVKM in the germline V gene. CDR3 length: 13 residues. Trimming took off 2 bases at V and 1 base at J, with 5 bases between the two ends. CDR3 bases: TGTGCCAGCAGTTTAGCTGGGAACACTGAAGCTTTCTTT. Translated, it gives CASSLAGNTEAFF.

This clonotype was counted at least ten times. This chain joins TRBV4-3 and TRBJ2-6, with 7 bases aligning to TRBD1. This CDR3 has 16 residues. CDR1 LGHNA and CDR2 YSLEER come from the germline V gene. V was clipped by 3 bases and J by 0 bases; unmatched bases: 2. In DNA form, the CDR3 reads TGCGCCAGCAGCCAGACAGGGAGCTCTGGGGCCAACGTCCTGACTTTC. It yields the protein CASSQTGSSGANVLTF.